This TCR beta chain was captured in a study of blood T cell repertoires in COVID-19 (dated by TCRdb to 2020 to 2022). At the level of the whole study: Samples covering the acute and convalescent phases of COVID-19 were provided by collaborators in the United States, Italy and Spain. The samples were drawn from the first 160 participants of the ongoing ImmuneRACE study and from some 1,300 subjects provided by 6 global collaborators. A de-identified subject ID, COVID-19 status, age in years and sex were almost always included in the sample metadata. The dataset comprised deeply sampled blood TCRbeta repertoires from subjects exposed to, actively infected with, or recovered from COVID-19. The repertoires were made available in a free public database intended to serve as a resource for research on the immune response to SARS-CoV-2. HLA class I and class II types, where available, came from metadata supplied by the sample provider rather than from assay-based typing. The material from the prospective study consisted of cDNA or gDNA derived from T cells, B-cell-depleted T cells, or PBMCs. Summary of the overall study and its limitations: The amount of clinical and demographic metadata varied by source and participant and was provided uncurated.

On this clone itself: Its binding antigen is unknown. Base-call qualities are not available, and no considerably larger clone is one nucleotide away.

TCRbeta CDR3 regions were amplified from genomic DNA by means of the immunoSEQ Assay, a bias-controlled multiplex PCR. The source study handled its data this way. The number of nucleated cells in each sample was estimated by amplification of reference gene primers within the assay. To quantify the absolute abundance of each unique TCRbeta CDR3 rearrangement, sequence reads were collapsed and filtered. For each sample, productive Simpson clonality was calculated as the square root of Simpson's diversity index across productive rearrangements. Entries here come from immuneACCESS through TCRdb and include only in-frame sequences with V and J called. Some clones fail to appear in such tables; in the studies checked, an unresolved V gene covers under half of the shortfall, and the cause of the remainder is unknown. The V and J calls and clone size were taken over from that table, and D and trimming were inferred from the DNA. In this sample the table shows 65,000 to 85,000 clones, 79% of which occur a single time. Clones ranked in the top ten supply around 5.8% of the sample.

From its cysteine to its phenylalanine, the CDR3 spans 15 amino acids. The kept DNA is CDR3 alone, 45 bases in frame from the first base. In the germline V gene (reference sequence), CDR1 corresponds to LGHDT and CDR2 to YNNKEL. Cut back by 0 bases and 8 bases, the V and J ends lie 17 bases apart. The collaborating institutions used their own protocols to collect whole blood in K2EDTA tubes. For TCRbeta analysis, collaborators shipped samples in one of three forms: frozen whole blood, isolated PBMCs, or DNA extracted from either of those sample types. The sequence derives from a woman of 80 years or more with active or convalescent COVID-19. Sequenced input: peripheral blood. The rearrangement joined TRBV3-1 (or the pseudogene TRBV3-2) to TRBJ2-7, and perhaps TRBD2 as D gene, on 6 matching bases. The CDR3 sequence is CASSQDWRVERKQYF. The bases read TGTGCCAGCAGCCAAGATTGGAGGGTCGAAAGAAAGCAGTACTTC.